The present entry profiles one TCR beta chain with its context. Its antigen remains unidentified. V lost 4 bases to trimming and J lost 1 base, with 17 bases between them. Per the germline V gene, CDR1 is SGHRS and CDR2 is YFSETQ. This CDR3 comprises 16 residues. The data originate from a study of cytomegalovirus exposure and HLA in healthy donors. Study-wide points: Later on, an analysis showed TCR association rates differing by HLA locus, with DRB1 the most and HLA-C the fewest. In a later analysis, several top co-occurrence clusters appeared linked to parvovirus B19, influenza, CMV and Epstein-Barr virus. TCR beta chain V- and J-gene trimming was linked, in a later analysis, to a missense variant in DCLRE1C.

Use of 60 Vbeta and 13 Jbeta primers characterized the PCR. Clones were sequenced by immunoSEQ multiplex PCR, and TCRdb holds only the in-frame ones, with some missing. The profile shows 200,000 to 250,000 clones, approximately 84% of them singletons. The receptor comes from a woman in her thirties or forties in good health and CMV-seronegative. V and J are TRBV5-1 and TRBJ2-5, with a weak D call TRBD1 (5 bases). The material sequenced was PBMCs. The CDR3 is CASSIDPLGAQETQYF. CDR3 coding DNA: TGCGCCAGCAGCATCGACCCCCTTGGGGCCCAAGAGACCCAGTACTTC.